The entry that follows covers one T cell receptor beta chain sequence. The clone's antigen remains unknown. No clone much larger than this one lies a single base away; base qualities are absent. Libraries were prepared through the immunoSEQ multiplex PCR assay. Drawn from immuneACCESS, this table holds only the in-frame rearrangements with V and J called that TCRdb kept. Clones are partly lost; checked studies trace under half to an unresolved V gene and leave the rest unexplained. Here the sample has over 55,000 clones; nearly 90% occur a single time. Roughly 2.6% of the sample is taken by the ten largest. The germline V gene encodes CDR1 SEHNR and CDR2 FQNEAQ (reference sequence). The CDR3, cysteine through phenylalanine, is 13 amino acids long. Only the CDR3 region is kept as DNA, spanning 39 bases read in frame from base 1. At the junction V is shortened by 5 bases and J by 6 bases; bases outside the gene matches: 6.

This sample was included in a study of T cell changes during pregnancy in multiple sclerosis (dated by TCRdb to between 2017 and 2020). Some background on the complete study: In women with multiple sclerosis, the researchers looked at how the T cell repertoire shifted as pregnancy progressed.

This receptor was identified in a female donor with multiple sclerosis, enrolled in a pregnancy study. The sequencing used peripheral blood, collected in the first trimester of pregnancy. The chain is assembled from TRBV7-9 and TRBJ2-7; TRBD2 matches 8 bases in the middle. The DNA sequence reads TGTGCCAGCAGCCCCCCGGCGGGAGGCGAGCAGTACTTC. The translation is CASSPPAGGEQYF.